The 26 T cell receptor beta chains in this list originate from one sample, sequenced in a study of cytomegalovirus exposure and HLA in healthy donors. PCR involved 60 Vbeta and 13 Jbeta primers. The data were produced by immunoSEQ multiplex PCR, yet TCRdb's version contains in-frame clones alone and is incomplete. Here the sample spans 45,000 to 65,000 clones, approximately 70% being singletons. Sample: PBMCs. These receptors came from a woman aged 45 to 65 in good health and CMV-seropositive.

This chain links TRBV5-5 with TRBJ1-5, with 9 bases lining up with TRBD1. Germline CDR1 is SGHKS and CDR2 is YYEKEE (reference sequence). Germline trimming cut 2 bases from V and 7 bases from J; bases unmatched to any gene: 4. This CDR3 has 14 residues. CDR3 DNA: TGTGCCAGCAGCTTAGGGACAGGGATGCAGCCCCAGCATTTT. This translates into CASSLGTGMQPQHF. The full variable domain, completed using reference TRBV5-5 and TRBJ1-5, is DAGVTQSPTHLIKTRGQQVTLRCSPISGHKSVSWYQQVLGQGPQFIFQYYEKEERGRGNFPDRFSARQFPNYSSELNVNALLLGDSALYLCASSLGTGMQPQHFGDGTRLSIL.

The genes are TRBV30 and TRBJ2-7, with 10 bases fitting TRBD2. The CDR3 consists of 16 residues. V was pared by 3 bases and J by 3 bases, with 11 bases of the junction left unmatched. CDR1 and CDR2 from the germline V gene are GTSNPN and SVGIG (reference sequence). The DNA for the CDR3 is TGTGCCTGGAGCGACCTACGGACTAGCGGACTCTACGAGCAGTACTTC. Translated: CAWSDLRTSGLYEQYF.

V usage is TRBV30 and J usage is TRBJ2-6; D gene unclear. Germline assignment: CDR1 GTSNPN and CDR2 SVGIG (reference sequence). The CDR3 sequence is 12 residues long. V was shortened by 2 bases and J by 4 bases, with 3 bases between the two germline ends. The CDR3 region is CAWSPGANVLTF. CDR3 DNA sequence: TGTGCCTGGAGTCCAGGGGCCAACGTCCTGACTTTC.

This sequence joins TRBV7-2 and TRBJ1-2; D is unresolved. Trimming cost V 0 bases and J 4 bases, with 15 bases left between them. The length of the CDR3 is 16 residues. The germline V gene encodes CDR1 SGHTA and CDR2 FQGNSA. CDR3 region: CASSLAQDSGIYGYTF. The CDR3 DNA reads TGTGCCAGCAGCTTAGCGCAGGACTCAGGCATCTATGGCTACACCTTC.

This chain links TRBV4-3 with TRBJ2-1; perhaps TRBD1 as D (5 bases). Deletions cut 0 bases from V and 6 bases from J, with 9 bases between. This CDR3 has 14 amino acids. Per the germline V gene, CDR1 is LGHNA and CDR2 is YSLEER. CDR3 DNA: TGCGCCAGCAGCCAAGATCTGCAGGGCAATGAGCAGTTCTTC. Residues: CASSQDLQGNEQFF.

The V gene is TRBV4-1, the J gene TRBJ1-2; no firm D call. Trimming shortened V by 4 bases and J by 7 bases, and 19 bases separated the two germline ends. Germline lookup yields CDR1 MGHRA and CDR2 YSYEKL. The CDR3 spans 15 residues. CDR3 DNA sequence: TGCGCCAGCAGCCCCGCAGCGGTAGCCTCGGCTGGCTACACCTTC. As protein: CASSPAAVASAGYTF.

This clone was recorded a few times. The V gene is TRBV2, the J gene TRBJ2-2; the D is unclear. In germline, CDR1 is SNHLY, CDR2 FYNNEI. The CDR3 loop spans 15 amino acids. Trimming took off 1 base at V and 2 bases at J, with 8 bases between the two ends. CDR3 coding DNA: TGTGCCAGCAGTGAAGAACTATTAAACACCGGGGAGCTGTTTTTT. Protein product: CASSEELLNTGELFF.

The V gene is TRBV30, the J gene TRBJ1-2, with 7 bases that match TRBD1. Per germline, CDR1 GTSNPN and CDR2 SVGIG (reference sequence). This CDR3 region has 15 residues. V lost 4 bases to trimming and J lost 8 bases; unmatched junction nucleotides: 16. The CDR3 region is CAWIRGKTGNRGYTF. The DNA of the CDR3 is TGTGCCTGGATTAGGGGAAAGACAGGGAATCGCGGCTACACCTTC.

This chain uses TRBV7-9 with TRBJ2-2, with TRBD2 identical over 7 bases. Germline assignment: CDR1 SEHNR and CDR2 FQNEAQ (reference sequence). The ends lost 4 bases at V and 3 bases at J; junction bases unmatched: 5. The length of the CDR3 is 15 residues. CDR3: CASSWASGYTGELFF. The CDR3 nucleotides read TGTGCCAGCAGCTGGGCTAGCGGCTACACCGGGGAGCTGTTTTTT. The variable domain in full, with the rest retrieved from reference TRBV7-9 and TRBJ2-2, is DTGVSQNPRHKITKRGQNVTFRCDPISEHNRLYWYRQTLGQGPEFLTYFQNEAQLEKSRLLSDRFSAERPKGSFSTLEIQRTEQGDSAMYLCASSWASGYTGELFFGEGSRLTVL.

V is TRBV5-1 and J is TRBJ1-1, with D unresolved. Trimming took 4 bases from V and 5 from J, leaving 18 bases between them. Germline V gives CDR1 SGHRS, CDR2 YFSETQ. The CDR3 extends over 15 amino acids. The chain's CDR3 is CASSPHPTSPTEAFF. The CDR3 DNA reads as TGCGCCAGCAGCCCTCACCCGACAAGCCCGACTGAAGCTTTCTTT.

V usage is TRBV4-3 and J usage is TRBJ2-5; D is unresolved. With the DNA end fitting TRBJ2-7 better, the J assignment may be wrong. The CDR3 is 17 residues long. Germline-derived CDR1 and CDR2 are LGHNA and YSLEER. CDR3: CASSQGVAGTTANEQYF. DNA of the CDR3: TGCGCCAGCAGCCAAGGAGTGGCAGGAACGACGGCCAACGAGCAGTACTTC.

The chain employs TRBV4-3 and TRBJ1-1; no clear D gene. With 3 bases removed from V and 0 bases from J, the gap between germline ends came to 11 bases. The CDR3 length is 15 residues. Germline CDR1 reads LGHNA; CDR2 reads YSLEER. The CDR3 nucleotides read TGCGCCAGCAGCCACCAAAACAGCCTGAACACTGAAGCTTTCTTT. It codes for CASSHQNSLNTEAFF.

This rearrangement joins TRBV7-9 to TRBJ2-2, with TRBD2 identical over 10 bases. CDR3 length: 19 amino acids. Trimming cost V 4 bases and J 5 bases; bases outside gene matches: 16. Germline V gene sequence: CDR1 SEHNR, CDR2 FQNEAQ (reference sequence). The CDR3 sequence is CASSSLPGTSVGVTGELFF. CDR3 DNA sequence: TGTGCCAGCAGCTCTTTACCCGGGACTAGCGTTGGTGTGACCGGGGAGCTGTTTTTT.

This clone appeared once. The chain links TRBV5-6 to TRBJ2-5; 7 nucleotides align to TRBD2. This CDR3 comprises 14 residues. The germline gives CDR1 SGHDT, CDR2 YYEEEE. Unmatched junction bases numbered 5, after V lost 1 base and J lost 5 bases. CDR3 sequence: CASSLSGGWETQYF. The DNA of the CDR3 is TGTGCCAGCAGCTTGTCCGGGGGGTGGGAGACCCAGTACTTC.

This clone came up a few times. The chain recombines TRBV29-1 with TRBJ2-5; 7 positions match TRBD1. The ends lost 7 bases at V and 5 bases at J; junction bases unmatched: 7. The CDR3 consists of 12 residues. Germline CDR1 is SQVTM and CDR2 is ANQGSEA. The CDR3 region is CSGLTGRETQYF. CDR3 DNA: TGCAGCGGATTGACAGGGCGGGAGACCCAGTACTTC. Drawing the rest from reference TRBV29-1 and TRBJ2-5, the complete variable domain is SAVISQKPSRDICQRGTSLTIQCQVDSQVTMMFWYRQQPGQSLTLIATANQGSEATYESGFVIDKFPISRPNLTFSTLTVSNMSPEDSSIYLCSGLTGRETQYFGPGTRLLVL.

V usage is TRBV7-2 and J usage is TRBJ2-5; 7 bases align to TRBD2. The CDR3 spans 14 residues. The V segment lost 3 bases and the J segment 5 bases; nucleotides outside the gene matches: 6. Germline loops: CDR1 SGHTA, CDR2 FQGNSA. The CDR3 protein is CASSFWTRGETQYF. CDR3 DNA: TGTGCCAGCAGCTTTTGGACGCGGGGGGAGACCCAGTACTTC. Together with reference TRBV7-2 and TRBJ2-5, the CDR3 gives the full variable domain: GAGVSQSPSNKVTEKGKDVELRCDPISGHTALYWYRQSLGQGLEFLIYFQGNSAPDKSGLPSDRFSAERTGGSVSTLTIQRTQQEDSAVYLCASSFWTRGETQYFGPGTRLLVL.

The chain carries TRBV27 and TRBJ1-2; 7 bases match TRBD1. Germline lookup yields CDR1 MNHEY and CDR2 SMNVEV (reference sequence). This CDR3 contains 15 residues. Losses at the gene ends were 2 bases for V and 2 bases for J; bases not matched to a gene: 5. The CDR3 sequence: CASSLRQGTNYGYTF. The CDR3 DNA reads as TGTGCCAGCAGTTTACGACAGGGAACAAACTATGGCTACACCTTC.

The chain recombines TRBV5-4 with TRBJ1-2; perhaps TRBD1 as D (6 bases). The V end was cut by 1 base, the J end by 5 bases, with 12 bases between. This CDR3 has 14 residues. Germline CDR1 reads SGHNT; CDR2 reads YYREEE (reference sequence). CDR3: CASSLSSGEYGYTF. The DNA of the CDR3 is TGTGCCAGCAGCTTGTCATCAGGGGAGTATGGCTACACCTTC.

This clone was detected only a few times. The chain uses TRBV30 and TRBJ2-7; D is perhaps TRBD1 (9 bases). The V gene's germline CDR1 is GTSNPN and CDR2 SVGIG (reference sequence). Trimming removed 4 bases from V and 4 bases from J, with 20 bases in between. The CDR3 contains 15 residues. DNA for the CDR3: TGTGCCTGGACTCGGGGGGGGACAGGGAGGTACGAGCAGTACTTC. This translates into CAWTRGGTGRYEQYF.

In nucleotides, the CDR3 is TGTGCCAGCAGCGTTGAGGGAAGCACAGATACGCAGTATTTT. This codes for CASSVEGSTDTQYF. The chain is built from TRBV7-3 and TRBJ2-3, with a weak D call TRBD2 (5 bases). The V end was cut by 5 bases, the J end by 0 bases, with 9 bases between. This CDR3 comprises 14 residues. Per germline, CDR1 SGHTA and CDR2 FQGTGA.

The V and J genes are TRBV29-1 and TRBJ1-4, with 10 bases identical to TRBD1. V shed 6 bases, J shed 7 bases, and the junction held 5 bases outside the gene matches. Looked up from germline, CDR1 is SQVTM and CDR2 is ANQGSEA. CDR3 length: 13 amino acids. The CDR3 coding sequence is TGCAGCGTCAGACAGGGGGCTGGTGAAAAACTGTTTTTT. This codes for CSVRQGAGEKLFF.

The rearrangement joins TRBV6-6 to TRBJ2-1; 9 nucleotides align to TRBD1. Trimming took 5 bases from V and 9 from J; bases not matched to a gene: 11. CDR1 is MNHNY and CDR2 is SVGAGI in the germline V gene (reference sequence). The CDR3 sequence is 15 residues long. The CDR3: CASSPRTGEGIEQFF. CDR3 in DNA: TGTGCCAGCAGTCCGCGGACAGGGGAGGGGATTGAGCAGTTCTTC.

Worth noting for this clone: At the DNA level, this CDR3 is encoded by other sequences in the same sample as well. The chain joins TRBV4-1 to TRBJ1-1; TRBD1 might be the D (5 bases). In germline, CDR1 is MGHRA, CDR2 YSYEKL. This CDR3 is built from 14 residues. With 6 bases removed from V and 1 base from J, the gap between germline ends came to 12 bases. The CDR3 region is CASSLQGGNTEAFF. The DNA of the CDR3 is TGCGCCAGCAGTCTTCAGGGTGGGAACACTGAAGCTTTCTTT.

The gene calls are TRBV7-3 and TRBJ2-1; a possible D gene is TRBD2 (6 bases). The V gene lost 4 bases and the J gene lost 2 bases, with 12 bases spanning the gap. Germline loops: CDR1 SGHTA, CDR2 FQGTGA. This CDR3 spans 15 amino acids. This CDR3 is CASSSGTAPYNEQFF. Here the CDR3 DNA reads TGTGCCAGCAGCTCCGGGACTGCCCCCTACAATGAGCAGTTCTTC.

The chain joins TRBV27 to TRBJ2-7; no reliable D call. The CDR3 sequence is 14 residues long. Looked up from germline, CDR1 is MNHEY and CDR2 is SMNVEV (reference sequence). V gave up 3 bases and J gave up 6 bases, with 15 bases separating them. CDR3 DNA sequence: TGTGCCAGCAGTTTCGATCGGAGTGGTGGCGAGCAGTACTTC. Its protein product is CASSFDRSGGEQYF.

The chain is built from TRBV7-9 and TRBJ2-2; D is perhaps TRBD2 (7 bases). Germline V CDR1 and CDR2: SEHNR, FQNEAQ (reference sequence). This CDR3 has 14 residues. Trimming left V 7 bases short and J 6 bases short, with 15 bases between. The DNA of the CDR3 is TGTGCCAGCACCTTCAGGGAGGGGGCCGGGGAGCTGTTTTTT. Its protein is CASTFREGAGELFF. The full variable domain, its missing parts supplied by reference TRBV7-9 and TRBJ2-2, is DTGVSQNPRHKITKRGQNVTFRCDPISEHNRLYWYRQTLGQGPEFLTYFQNEAQLEKSRLLSDRFSAERPKGSFSTLEIQRTEQGDSAMYLCASTFREGAGELFFGEGSRLTVL.